This T cell receptor (beta chain) was recovered during a study of regulatory T cells in long-lasting Graves disease. To make TCR beta libraries, researchers used iRepertoire HTBI primers and Arm-PCR of CDR3 regions. TCRdb recomputed calls from the multiplex PCR reads with MiXCR, one row per CDR3 protein. The sample records about 660,000 distinct CDR3 sequences, 25% to 35% being singletons. Trimming took 10 bases from V and 4 from J, leaving 17 bases between them. Germline V gives CDR1 MNHNS, CDR2 SASEGT. The CDR3 sequence is 14 residues long. This clonotype has more than one count but fewer than ten. Noted time point: persistent/refractory GD, antithyroid drugs over 5 years with positive TRAb. Following extraction of RNA from PBMCs, that RNA was used to make the TCR library.

The sequence came from a female donor with Graves disease. The chain employs TRBV6-1 and TRBJ1-5; D is uncertain. This material consisted of peripheral blood mononuclear cells (PBMCs), taken when the disease was refractory, from a patient treated with antithyroid drugs. For the CDR3, the DNA is TGTGCCACCAAGGGCCAGCGCCTGAATCAGCCCCAGCATTTT. This codes for CATKGQRLNQPQHF.